This T cell receptor beta chain is from a study of T cell changes during pregnancy in multiple sclerosis (dated by TCRdb to about 2019). About the study as a whole: In women with multiple sclerosis, the researchers looked at how the T cell repertoire shifted as pregnancy progressed.

Receptor libraries were prepared by the immunoSEQ multiplex PCR assay. TCRdb obtained this table from immuneACCESS and retained in-frame rearrangements with V and J assigned. These tables miss some clones; where compared with another copy, unresolved V genes account for less than half of the shortfall, and the remainder is unexplained. This sample gives approximately 50,000 clones in total; around 90% of them show up just once. Of the sample, roughly 0.4% is held by the ten largest clones. Remarks on this clone: Its cognate antigen has yet to be identified. Base qualities are not recorded, but no much larger clone differs from it by a single base.

From the cysteine up to the phenylalanine, the CDR3 has a length of 14 residues. Left in the record is the CDR3 DNA by itself, 42 bases read in frame from the first base. Trimmed from V: 3 bases; trimmed from J: 9 bases; junction bases lacking a gene match: 8. The germline V gene encodes CDR1 KGHSH and CDR2 LQKENI. The sequence is built from TRBV18 and TRBJ1-5; 7 central nucleotides agree with TRBD1. This TCR was sampled from a female donor with multiple sclerosis, enrolled in a pregnancy study. The sample here was CD4+ T cells from peripheral blood mononuclear cells, taken after pregnancy. CDR3 sequence: CASSPDRSLGPQHF. The nucleotide sequence reads TGTGCCAGCTCACCGGACAGGTCCCTTGGGCCCCAGCATTTT.